The 13 T cell receptor beta chains reported below all come from one sample, sequenced in a study of neurological immune-mediated disorders. MiXCR, applied by TCRdb to the 5' RACE reads, yields one record per CDR3 protein. The sample records 66,000 or so distinct CDR3 sequences, 5.2% being singletons. The sample comprised PBMCs. These TCRs come from a woman in her 30s with multiple sclerosis.

This clonotype was detected many times. V is TRBV5-1 and J is TRBJ2-7; 9 bases are a match to TRBD1. Germline assignment: CDR1 SGHRS and CDR2 YFSETQ. This CDR3 comprises 14 residues. With 4 bases clipped from V and 5 bases from J, the junction kept 7 bases outside the gene matches. The CDR3 DNA reads TGCGCCAGCAGCCTCCGGGACAGGGCTGACGAGCAGTACTTC. The encoded protein is CASSLRDRADEQYF.

This clonotype was seen repeatedly, ten times or more. The chain has TRBV3-1 and TRBJ2-7; the D call may be TRBD1 or TRBD2 (5 bases each). V gave up 1 base and J gave up 0 bases, with 13 bases separating them. Germline assignment: CDR1 LGHDT and CDR2 YNNKEL (reference sequence). The CDR3 contains 16 residues. The CDR3 spells CASSQGPGPSSYEQYF. The CDR3 DNA reads as TGTGCCAGCAGCCAAGGTCCGGGGCCGAGCTCCTACGAGCAGTACTTC.

This clonotype was recorded at least ten times. J is TRBJ1-2 and V is TRBV5-1; perhaps TRBD1 as D (5 bases). The ends were cut back, 0 bases at V and 1 base at J, with 10 bases in the middle. The length of the CDR3 is 15 residues. Per germline, CDR1 SGHRS and CDR2 YFSETQ. The CDR3: CASSLAQGSNYGYTF. CDR3 in DNA: TGCGCCAGCAGCTTGGCTCAGGGCAGTAACTATGGCTACACCTTC.

In this sample, this clonotype turned up a few times. The CDR3 sequence is CASTKGPTYQETQYF. The CDR3 bases are TGCGCCAGCACTAAGGGACCGACGTACCAAGAGACCCAGTACTTC. J is TRBJ2-5 and V is TRBV5-1; D may match TRBD1 or TRBD2 (5 bases each). Trimming pared 6 bases from V and 0 bases from J, leaving 15 bases between. The CDR3 loop spans 15 amino acids. Germline CDR1 reads SGHRS; CDR2 reads YFSETQ.

As for this clonotype: This may be a read error: a much more frequent sequence differs by one nucleotide. This chain connects TRBV6-1 to TRBJ1-5; 11 nucleotides align to TRBD1. This CDR3 region has 16 residues. The germline gives CDR1 MNHNS, CDR2 SASEGT. The J segment lost 2 bases and the V segment lost 6 bases, leaving 6 bases of the junction unmatched. This CDR3 is CASRDRGRGRNQPQHF. CDR3 sequence (DNA): TGTGCCAGCAGGGACAGGGGGCGTGGGCGCAATCAGCCCCAGCATTTT.

This clonotype came up many times. The chain links TRBV24-1 to TRBJ2-1; no reliable D call. From germline, CDR1 is KGHDR and CDR2 SFDVKD. The length of the CDR3 is 13 residues. Trimming cost V 0 bases and J 8 bases, with 7 bases left between them. The CDR3 spells CATSDLLEDEQFF. The CDR3 coding sequence is TGTGCCACCAGTGATTTGCTTGAGGATGAGCAGTTCTTC.

This clonotype was observed a few times. This may be a read error: a much more frequent sequence differs by one nucleotide. The J gene is TRBJ2-3, the V gene TRBV5-5; D not certain. Germline V lookup: CDR1 SGHKS, CDR2 YYEKEE (reference sequence). The CDR3 is 15 amino acids. The V and J ends lost 0 bases and 0 bases respectively, with 8 bases between them. CDR3 sequence reads: CASSLVRKSTDTQYF. The CDR3 DNA is TGTGCCAGCAGCTTGGTACGGAAGAGCACAGATACGCAGTATTTT.

In the case of this clonotype: A read error is possible here, since a much larger clone lies one base away. V usage is TRBV4-1 and J usage is TRBJ2-5; no definite D call. The length of the CDR3 is 15 residues. The V gene lost 0 bases and the J gene lost 2 bases, with 10 bases spanning the gap. Looked up from germline, CDR1 is MGHRA and CDR2 is YSYEKL. The CDR3 bases are TGCGCCAGCAGCCAAGATGGGAAGGTACAAGAGACCCAGTACTTC. Protein sequence: CASSQDGKVQETQYF.

Ten or more counts support this clonotype. An end of the junction differs from the germline gene, which may be a read error. The gene calls are TRBV12-3 or TRBV12-4 and TRBJ1-5, with TRBD1 as a possible D gene (6 bases). CDR3 length: 15 amino acids. CDR3 sequence: CASSLWGASNQPQNF. DNA of the CDR3: TGTGCCAGCAGTTTGTGGGGGGCAAGCAATCAGCCCCAGAATTTT.

This clonotype was detected ten times or more. The CDR3 sequence: CSARVLAEETQYF. The CDR3 bases are TGCAGTGCTAGAGTATTAGCGGAAGAGACCCAGTACTTC. The J gene is TRBJ2-5, the V gene TRBV20-1; a weak D match, TRBD2 (6 bases). Germline loops: CDR1 DFQATT, CDR2 SNEGSKA (reference sequence). V lost 1 base and J lost 3, with 9 bases in between. This CDR3 comprises 13 residues.

At least ten counts were recorded for this clonotype. The chain recombines TRBV5-1 with TRBJ1-2; the D is unclear. The CDR3 is 17 amino acids. CDR1 SGHRS and CDR2 YFSETQ come from the germline V gene. Trimming left V 0 bases short and J 4 bases short, with 19 bases between. The CDR3 loop is CASSLGYLRADGYGYTF. CDR3 DNA sequence: TGCGCCAGCAGCTTGGGTTATTTACGGGCTGACGGCTATGGCTACACCTTC.

This clonotype was seen at least ten times. This rearrangement joins TRBV5-1 to TRBJ2-4, with TRBD1 as a possible D gene (6 bases). Germline CDR1 SGHRS, CDR2 YFSETQ. Trimming stripped 4 bases from V and 6 bases from J, with 17 bases between. CDR3 length equals 15 residues. CDR3 sequence: CASSPAPGAGNIQYF. The CDR3 DNA follows: TGCGCCAGCAGCCCGGCCCCAGGGGCCGGAAACATTCAGTACTTC. Full variable domain (rest looked up from reference TRBV5-1 and TRBJ2-4): KAGVTQTPRYLIKTRGQQVTLSCSPISGHRSVSWYQQTPGQGLQFLFEYFSETQRNKGNFPGRFSGRQFSNSRSEMNVSTLELGDSALYLCASSPAPGAGNIQYFGAGTRLSVL.

In this sample, this clonotype turned up many times. The chain carries TRBV5-1 and TRBJ1-2; TRBD1 agrees at 7 bases. Germline trimming cut 4 bases from V and 0 bases from J; bases unmatched to any gene: 6. This CDR3 has 15 residues. CDR1 and CDR2 (germline): SGHRS, YFSETQ. The CDR3 sequence is CASSLSGTANYGYTF. DNA of the CDR3: TGCGCCAGCAGCCTATCCGGGACAGCTAACTATGGCTACACCTTC.